This T cell receptor beta chain was sequenced for a study of CD8+ T cells in alopecia areata. The CDR3 spans 15 residues. Unmatched junction bases numbered 9, after V lost 0 bases and J lost 10 bases. Germline lookup yields CDR1 SGDLS and CDR2 YYNGEE. It was cDNA, reverse transcribed from extracted RNA, that served as the sequencing template. Sequenced by immunoSEQ multiplex PCR; TCRdb stores in-frame clones only, minus some. The sample has around 190,000 clones; 64% are singletons. Documented treatment: oral pan-JAK inhibitor, 5-10 mg twice daily. Both peripheral blood and punch biopsies of lesional scalp skin were obtained from patients who had alopecia areata.

The sequence derives from a human donor with alopecia areata. Sequenced material: CD4+ T cells sorted from blood, taken at roughly week 49, from a patient treated with tofacitinib. This chain links TRBV9 with TRBJ2-2; 7 bases line up with TRBD2. The CDR3 reads CASSVVGGVGAELFF. The DNA for the CDR3 is TGTGCCAGCAGCGTAGTGGGAGGGGTCGGTGCGGAGCTGTTTTTT.